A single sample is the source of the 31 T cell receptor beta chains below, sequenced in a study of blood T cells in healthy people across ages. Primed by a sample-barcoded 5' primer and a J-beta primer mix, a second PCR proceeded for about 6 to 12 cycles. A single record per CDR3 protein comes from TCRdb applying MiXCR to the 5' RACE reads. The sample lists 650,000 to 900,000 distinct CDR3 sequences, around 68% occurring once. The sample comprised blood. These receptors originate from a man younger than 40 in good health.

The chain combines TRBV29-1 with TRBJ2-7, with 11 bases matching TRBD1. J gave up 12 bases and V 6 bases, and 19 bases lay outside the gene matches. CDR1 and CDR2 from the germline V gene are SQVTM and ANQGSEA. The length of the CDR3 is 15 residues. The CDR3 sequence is CSVYRTGGEGETRYF. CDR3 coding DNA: TGCAGCGTCTACAGGACAGGGGGCGAGGGAGAGACCCGGTACTTC.

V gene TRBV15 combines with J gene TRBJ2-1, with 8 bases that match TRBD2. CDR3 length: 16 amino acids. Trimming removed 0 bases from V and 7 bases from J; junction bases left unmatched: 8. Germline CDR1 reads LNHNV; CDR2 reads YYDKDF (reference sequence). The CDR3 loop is CATSREVAGGFNEQFF. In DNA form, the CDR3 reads TGTGCCACCAGCAGAGAAGTGGCGGGGGGTTTTAATGAGCAGTTCTTC.

CDR3 loop: CAISEASRTFYGYTF. The CDR3 DNA is TGTGCCATCAGTGAGGCAAGTCGGACCTTTTATGGCTACACCTTC. This chain joins TRBV10-3 and TRBJ1-2; D uncertain. CDR3 length: 15 amino acids. Looked up from germline, CDR1 is ENHRY and CDR2 is SYGVKD. V gave up 2 bases and J gave up 5 bases, with 15 bases separating them.

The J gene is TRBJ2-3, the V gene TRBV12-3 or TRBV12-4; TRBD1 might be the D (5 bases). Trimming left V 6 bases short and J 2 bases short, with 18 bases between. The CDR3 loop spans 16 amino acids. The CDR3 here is CASSPTTAFITDTQYF. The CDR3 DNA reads TGTGCCAGCAGCCCTACGACAGCCTTCATCACAGATACGCAGTATTTT.

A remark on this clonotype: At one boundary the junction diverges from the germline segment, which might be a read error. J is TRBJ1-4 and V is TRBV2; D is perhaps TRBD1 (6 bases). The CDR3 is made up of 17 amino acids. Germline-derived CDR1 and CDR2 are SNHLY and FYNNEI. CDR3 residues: CASSEAALRGAHEKLFF. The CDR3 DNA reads TGTGCCAGTAGTGAAGCCGCCCTCCGGGGGGCGCATGAAAAACTGTTTTTT.

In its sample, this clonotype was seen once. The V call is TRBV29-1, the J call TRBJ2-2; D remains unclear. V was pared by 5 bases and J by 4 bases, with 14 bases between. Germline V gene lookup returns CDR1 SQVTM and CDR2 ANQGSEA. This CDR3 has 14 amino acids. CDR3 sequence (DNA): TGCAGCGTTAAAATCGCCTTCCTCACCGGGGAGCTGTTTTTT. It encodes CSVKIAFLTGELFF.

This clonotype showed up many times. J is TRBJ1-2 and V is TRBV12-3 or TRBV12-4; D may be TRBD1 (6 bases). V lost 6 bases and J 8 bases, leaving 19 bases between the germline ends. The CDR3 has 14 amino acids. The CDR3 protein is CASSQRTGNGGYTF. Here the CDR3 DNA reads TGTGCCAGCAGCCAGAGAACAGGGAATGGAGGCTACACCTTC.

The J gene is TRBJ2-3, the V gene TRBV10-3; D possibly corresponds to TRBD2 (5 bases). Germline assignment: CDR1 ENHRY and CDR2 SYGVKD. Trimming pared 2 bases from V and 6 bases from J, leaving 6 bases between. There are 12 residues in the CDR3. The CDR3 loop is CAISEPGDTQYF. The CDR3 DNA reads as TGTGCCATCAGTGAGCCGGGGGATACGCAGTATTTT.

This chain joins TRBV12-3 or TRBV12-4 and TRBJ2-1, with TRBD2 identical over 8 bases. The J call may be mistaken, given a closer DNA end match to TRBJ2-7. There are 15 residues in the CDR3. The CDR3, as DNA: TGTGCCAGCAGTCCCCGGGAGGGCCCTATCAATGAGCAGTACTTC. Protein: CASSPREGPINEQYF.

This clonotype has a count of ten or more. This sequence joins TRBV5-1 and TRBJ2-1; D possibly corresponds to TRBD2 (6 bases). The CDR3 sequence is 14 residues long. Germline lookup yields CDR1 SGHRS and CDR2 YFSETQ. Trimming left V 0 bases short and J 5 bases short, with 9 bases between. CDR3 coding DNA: TGCGCCAGCAGCTTGGGGACTAACCACAATGAGCAGTTCTTC. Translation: CASSLGTNHNEQFF.

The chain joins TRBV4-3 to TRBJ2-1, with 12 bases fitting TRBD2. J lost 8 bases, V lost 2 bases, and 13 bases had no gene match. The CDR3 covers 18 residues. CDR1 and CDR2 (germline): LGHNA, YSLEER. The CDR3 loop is CASSQRRSSGGDVDEQFF. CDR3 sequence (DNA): TGCGCCAGCAGCCAACGACGGTCTAGCGGGGGGGACGTTGATGAGCAGTTCTTC.

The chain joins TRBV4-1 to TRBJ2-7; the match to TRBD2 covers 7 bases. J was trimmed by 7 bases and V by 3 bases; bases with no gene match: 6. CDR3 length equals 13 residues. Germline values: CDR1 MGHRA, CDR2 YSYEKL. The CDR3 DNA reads TGCGCCAGCAGCCAGGTTACTAGCGATGAGCAGTACTTC. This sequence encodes CASSQVTSDEQYF.

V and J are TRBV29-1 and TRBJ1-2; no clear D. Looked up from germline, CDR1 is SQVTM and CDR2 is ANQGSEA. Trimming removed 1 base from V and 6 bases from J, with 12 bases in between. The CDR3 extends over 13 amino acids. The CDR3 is CSVEGLGYDGYTF. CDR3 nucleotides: TGCAGCGTTGAAGGTTTAGGGTACGATGGCTACACCTTC.

The CDR3 region is CASSQNDRGSYNEQFF. The CDR3 DNA reads TGTGCCAGCAGCCAAAATGACAGGGGGAGCTACAATGAGCAGTTCTTC. This chain joins TRBV7-9 and TRBJ2-1, with TRBD1 identical over 9 bases. The CDR3 sequence is 16 residues long. Trimming at V came to 5 bases and at J to 3 bases, leaving 8 bases not matched to a gene. CDR1 and CDR2 from the germline V gene are SEHNR and FQNEAQ (reference sequence).

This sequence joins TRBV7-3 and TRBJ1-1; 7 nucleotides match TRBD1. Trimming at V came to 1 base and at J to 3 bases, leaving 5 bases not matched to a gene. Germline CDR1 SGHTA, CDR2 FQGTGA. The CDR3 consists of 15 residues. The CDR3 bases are TGTGCCAGCAGCTTAAGTGGGCAGGGGGACACTGAAGCTTTCTTT. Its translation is CASSLSGQGDTEAFF.

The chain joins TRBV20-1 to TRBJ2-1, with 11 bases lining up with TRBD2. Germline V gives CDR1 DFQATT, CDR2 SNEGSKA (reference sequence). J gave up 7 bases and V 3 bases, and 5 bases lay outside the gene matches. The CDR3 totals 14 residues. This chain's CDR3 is CSARIAGGRNEQFF. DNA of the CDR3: TGCAGTGCTAGGATAGCGGGGGGGCGGAATGAGCAGTTCTTC.

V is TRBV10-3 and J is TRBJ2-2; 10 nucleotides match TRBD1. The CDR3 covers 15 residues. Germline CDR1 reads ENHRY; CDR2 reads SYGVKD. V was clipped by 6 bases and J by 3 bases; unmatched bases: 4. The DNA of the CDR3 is TGTGCCATCAGAGACGGACAGGGGGACACCGGGGAGCTGTTTTTT. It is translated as CAIRDGQGDTGELFF.

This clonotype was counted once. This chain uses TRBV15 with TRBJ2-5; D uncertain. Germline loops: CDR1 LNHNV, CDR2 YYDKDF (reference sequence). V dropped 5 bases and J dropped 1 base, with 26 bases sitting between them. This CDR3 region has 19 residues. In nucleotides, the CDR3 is TGTGCCACCAGCTCAGTTTGGGCGCGTGGACGAGCATCCCAAGAGACCCAGTACTTC. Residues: CATSSVWARGRASQETQYF.

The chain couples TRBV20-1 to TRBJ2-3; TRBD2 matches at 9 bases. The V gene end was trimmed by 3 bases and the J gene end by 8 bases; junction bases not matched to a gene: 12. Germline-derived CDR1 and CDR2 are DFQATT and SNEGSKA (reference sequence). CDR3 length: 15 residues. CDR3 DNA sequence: TGCAGTGCTAGGGGTAGCGGGGGAAATTTCTTTACGCAGTATTTT. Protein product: CSARGSGGNFFTQYF.

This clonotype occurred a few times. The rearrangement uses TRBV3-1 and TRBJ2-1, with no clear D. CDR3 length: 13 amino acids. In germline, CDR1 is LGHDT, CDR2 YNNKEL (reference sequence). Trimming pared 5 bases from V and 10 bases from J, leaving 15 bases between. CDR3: CASSGSTTGEQFF. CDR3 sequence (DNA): TGTGCCAGCAGCGGGTCCACAACCGGGGAGCAGTTCTTC.

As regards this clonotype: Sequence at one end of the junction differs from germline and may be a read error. Here the CDR3 DNA reads TGTGCCGTCAGTGAGTCAGGGGCAGGGAGTACCTACGAGCAGTACTTC. This gives the protein CAVSESGAGSTYEQYF. The chain links TRBV10-3 to TRBJ2-4, with a tentative D call TRBD1 (6 bases). The J call may be faulty, since TRBJ2-7 better matches the DNA end. This CDR3 spans 16 amino acids. Per the germline V gene, CDR1 is ENHRY and CDR2 is SYGVKD.

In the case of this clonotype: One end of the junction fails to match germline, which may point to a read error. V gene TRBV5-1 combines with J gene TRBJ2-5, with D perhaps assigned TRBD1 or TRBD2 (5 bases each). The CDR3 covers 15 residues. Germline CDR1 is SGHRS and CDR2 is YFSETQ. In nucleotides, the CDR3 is TGTGCCAGCAGCCTCGCCGGGACGACCCAAGAGACCCAGTACTTC. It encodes CASSLAGTTQETQYF.

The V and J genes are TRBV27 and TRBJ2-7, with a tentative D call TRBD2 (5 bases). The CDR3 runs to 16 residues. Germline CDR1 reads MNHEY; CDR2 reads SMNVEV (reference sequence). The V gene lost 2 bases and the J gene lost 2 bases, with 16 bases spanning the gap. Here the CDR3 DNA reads TGTGCCAGCAGTTTAGAATATGCGAGGGTCCCCTACGAGCAGTACTTC. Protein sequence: CASSLEYARVPYEQYF.

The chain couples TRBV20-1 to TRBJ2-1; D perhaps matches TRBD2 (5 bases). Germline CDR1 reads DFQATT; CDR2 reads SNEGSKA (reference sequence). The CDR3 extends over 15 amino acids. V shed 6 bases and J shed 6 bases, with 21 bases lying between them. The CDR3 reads CSAGLLRRVGNEQFF. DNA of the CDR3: TGCAGTGCCGGACTCTTAAGAAGGGTGGGCAATGAGCAGTTCTTC.

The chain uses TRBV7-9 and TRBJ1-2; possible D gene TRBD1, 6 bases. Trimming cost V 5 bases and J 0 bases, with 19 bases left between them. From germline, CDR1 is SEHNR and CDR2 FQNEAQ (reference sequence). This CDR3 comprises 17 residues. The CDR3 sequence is CASSGTGTFSANYGYTF. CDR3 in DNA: TGTGCCAGCAGCGGAACAGGGACCTTTAGCGCTAACTATGGCTACACCTTC.

CDR3 sequence: CASSPFDRAKNIQYF. In DNA form, the CDR3 reads TGTGCCAGCAGCCCGTTTGACAGGGCCAAAAACATTCAGTACTTC. The chain uses TRBV7-8 and TRBJ2-4; a possible D gene is TRBD1 (6 bases). V was clipped by 5 bases and J by 1 base, with 12 bases between them. CDR1 and CDR2 (germline): SGHVS, FQNEAQ. The CDR3 extends over 15 amino acids.

In DNA, the CDR3 is TGTGCCAGCAGTCCCGGTACAACTAATGAAAAACTGTTTTTT. Translating it yields CASSPGTTNEKLFF. This chain joins TRBV3-1 and TRBJ1-4; D gene ambiguous. The germline CDR1 and CDR2 sequences are LGHDT and YNNKEL (reference sequence). The ends were cut back, 6 bases at V and 0 bases at J, with 8 bases in the middle. The CDR3 totals 14 residues.

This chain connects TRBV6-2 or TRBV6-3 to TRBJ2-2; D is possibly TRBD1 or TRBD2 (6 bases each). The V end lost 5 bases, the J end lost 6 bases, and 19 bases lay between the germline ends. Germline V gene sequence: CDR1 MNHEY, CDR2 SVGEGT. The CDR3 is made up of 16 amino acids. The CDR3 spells CASSRNLGGGPGELFF. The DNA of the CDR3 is TGTGCCAGCAGTCGTAACCTCGGAGGGGGGCCCGGGGAGCTGTTTTTT.

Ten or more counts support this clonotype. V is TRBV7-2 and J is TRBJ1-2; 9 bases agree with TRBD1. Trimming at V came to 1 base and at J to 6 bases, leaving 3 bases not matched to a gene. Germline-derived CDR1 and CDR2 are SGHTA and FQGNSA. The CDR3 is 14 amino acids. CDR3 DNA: TGTGCCAGCAGCTTAGTATGGACAGGGGATGGCTACACCTTC. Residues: CASSLVWTGDGYTF.

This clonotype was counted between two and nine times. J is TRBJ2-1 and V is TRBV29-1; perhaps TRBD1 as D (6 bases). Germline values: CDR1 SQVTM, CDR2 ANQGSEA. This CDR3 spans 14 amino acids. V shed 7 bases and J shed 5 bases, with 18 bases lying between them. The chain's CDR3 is CSAEGDVGHNEQFF. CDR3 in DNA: TGCAGCGCCGAGGGGGACGTGGGCCACAATGAGCAGTTCTTC.

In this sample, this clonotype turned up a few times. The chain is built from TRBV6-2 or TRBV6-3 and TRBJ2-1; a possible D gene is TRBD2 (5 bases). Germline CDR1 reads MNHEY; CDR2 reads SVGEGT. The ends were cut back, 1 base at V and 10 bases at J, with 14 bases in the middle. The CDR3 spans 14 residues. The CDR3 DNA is TGTGCCAGCAGTTACTTTACTAGGTCCAAGGAGCAGTTCTTC. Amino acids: CASSYFTRSKEQFF.